These 22 T cell receptor beta chains originate from one sample sequenced in a study of vaccination effects on CD4 cells after COVID-19. Antigens of these TCRs are unknown. After expansion with viral peptide pools in the ViraFEST assay, antigen-specific CD4+ T cells were sequenced. Isolation of CD4+ T cells took place after approximately 10 days of culture. Participants completed two doses of the BNT162b2 or mRNA-1273 vaccine. Method: immunoSEQ multiplex PCR; TCRdb's copy keeps in-frame clones and lacks some. The sample yields some 30,000 clones, around 86% seen once. Sequences were derived from CD4+ T cells from PBMCs cultured with SARS-CoV-2 spike peptides, sampled after COVID-19 vaccination. The receptors were gathered from a human donor who received a COVID-19 vaccine. Some clones in this sample may be carry-over from other donors' samples.

A few counts support this clone. The rearrangement joins TRBV18 to TRBJ2-3, with D unresolved. CDR3 length: 14 amino acids. Looked up from germline, CDR1 is KGHSH and CDR2 is LQKENI. Deletions cut 0 bases from V and 6 bases from J, with 10 bases between. CDR3 residues: CASSPPASVDTQYF. The CDR3 DNA reads TGTGCCAGCTCACCACCGGCAAGTGTGGATACGCAGTATTTT.

V usage is TRBV10-3 and J usage is TRBJ1-1, with TRBD1 matching over 8 bases. Trimming at V came to 8 bases and at J to 4 bases, leaving 6 bases not matched to a gene. CDR1 is ENHRY and CDR2 is SYGVKD in the germline V gene. This CDR3 has 13 residues. The CDR3 nucleotides read TGTGCCATCGGGCAGACAGGGGTCACTGAAGCTTTCTTT. Protein product: CAIGQTGVTEAFF.

The J gene is TRBJ1-2, the V gene TRBV6-5; unclear D gene. The CDR3 contains 12 residues. V gave up 4 bases and J gave up 8 bases, with 11 bases separating them. From germline, CDR1 is MNHEY and CDR2 SVGAGI. The CDR3 DNA is TGTGCCAGCAGTTTTACGGCGGGGGGCTACACCTTC. The encoded protein is CASSFTAGGYTF.

This clone is medium-sized. The genes are TRBV29-1 and TRBJ2-2; D perhaps matches TRBD1 (5 bases). Deletions cut 4 bases from V and 3 bases from J, with 12 bases between. Germline CDR1 SQVTM, CDR2 ANQGSEA. The CDR3 length is 14 residues. Here the CDR3 reads CSVGQGMDTGELFF. The CDR3 DNA sequence: TGCAGCGTTGGGCAGGGAATGGACACCGGGGAGCTGTTTTTT.

This chain connects TRBV3-1 (or the pseudogene TRBV3-2) to TRBJ2-4, with D tentatively TRBD2 (5 bases). This CDR3 has 12 amino acids. Trimming pared 4 bases from V and 6 bases from J, leaving 7 bases between. CDR1 and CDR2 from the germline V gene are LGHDT and YNNKEL (reference sequence). CDR3 amino acids: CASSRSGNIQYF. The CDR3 DNA follows: TGTGCCAGCAGCCGGAGCGGAAACATTCAGTACTTC.

The gene calls are TRBV5-6 and TRBJ1-3, with D possibly matching TRBD1 (6 bases). The V and J ends lost 5 bases and 2 bases respectively, with 17 bases between them. The CDR3 totals 16 residues. Germline V lookup: CDR1 SGHDT, CDR2 YYEEEE. CDR3 bases: TGTGCCAGCAGATTACATACAGGGAACACTGGAAACACCATATATTTT. Amino acid sequence: CASRLHTGNTGNTIYF. Filled out from reference TRBV5-6 and TRBJ1-3, the complete variable domain reads DAGVTQSPTHLIKTRGQQVTLRCSPKSGHDTVSWYQQALGQGPQFIFQYYEEEERQRGNFPDRFSGHQFPNYSSELNVNALLLGDSALYLCASRLHTGNTGNTIYFGEGSWLTVV.

The chain has TRBV3-1 (or the pseudogene TRBV3-2) and TRBJ1-1, with D uncertain. The germline V and J ends were trimmed by 1 base and 11 bases, with 14 bases remaining between them. Germline V lookup: CDR1 LGHDT, CDR2 YNNKEL (reference sequence). The CDR3 totals 13 residues. CDR3 sequence (DNA): TGTGCCAGCAGCCAAGTTAACAACCGTGAGGCTTTCTTT. Translated, it gives CASSQVNNREAFF.

The chain uses TRBV6-5 and TRBJ2-2, with 10 nucleotides matching TRBD1. J was trimmed by 9 bases and V by 7 bases; bases with no gene match: 11. CDR3 size: 15 residues. Per germline, CDR1 MNHEY and CDR2 SVGAGI. This chain's CDR3 is CASTLTGTGARELFF. CDR3 coding DNA: TGTGCCAGCACTCTTACCGGGACAGGGGCCCGGGAGCTGTTTTTT.

This clone was seen just once. The CDR3 spells CASSFLGGETQYF. The DNA for the CDR3 is TGTGCCAGCAGCTTTTTAGGGGGGGAGACCCAGTACTTC. The rearrangement uses TRBV5-6 and TRBJ2-5; D tentatively reads TRBD1 or TRBD2 (6 bases each). Germline V CDR1 and CDR2: SGHDT, YYEEEE. The CDR3 totals 13 residues. V dropped 2 bases and J dropped 5 bases, with 10 bases sitting between them.

This clone has only one observation. The chain carries TRBV5-5 and TRBJ2-5, with TRBD2 matching over 11 bases. Germline assignment: CDR1 SGHKS and CDR2 YYEKEE (reference sequence). CDR3 size: 16 residues. With V trimmed by 0 bases and J by 1 base, 2 bases remained unmatched. This CDR3 reads CASSLALAGGQETQYF. The DNA of the CDR3 is TGTGCCAGCAGCTTGGCGCTAGCGGGGGGCCAAGAGACCCAGTACTTC.

This chain joins TRBV5-5 and TRBJ2-4, with 7 bases lining up with TRBD1. Germline loops: CDR1 SGHKS, CDR2 YYEKEE (reference sequence). The CDR3 totals 16 residues. V was pared by 0 bases and J by 5 bases, with 8 bases of the junction left unmatched. The CDR3 DNA is TGTGCCAGCAGCTTGGTCTACAGGGGCCGCCAAAACATTCAGTACTTC. Encoded protein: CASSLVYRGRQNIQYF.

The chain has TRBV7-3 and TRBJ2-3; TRBD2 aligns across 12 bases. The CDR3 runs 16 residues. From germline, CDR1 is SGHTA and CDR2 FQGTGA. J lost 8 bases, V lost 2 bases, and 8 bases had no gene match. The CDR3 DNA reads TGTGCCAGCAGCTTAGGGGCGGGACTAGCGGGCGGTACGCAGTATTTT. It yields the protein CASSLGAGLAGGTQYF.

J is TRBJ1-5 and V is TRBV29-1; D ambiguous. Germline V gives CDR1 SQVTM, CDR2 ANQGSEA. V was cut by 4 bases and J by 5 bases, with 9 bases left in between. CDR3 length: 12 amino acids. The CDR3 region is CSVGGADQPQHF. As DNA, the CDR3 is TGCAGCGTTGGAGGTGCGGATCAGCCCCAGCATTTT.

This chain uses TRBV3-1 (or the pseudogene TRBV3-2) with TRBJ2-7; TRBD2 is a possible D gene (5 bases). Per germline, CDR1 LGHDT and CDR2 YNNKEL (reference sequence). V was cut by 4 bases and J by 7 bases, with 14 bases left in between. The CDR3 length is 13 residues. The CDR3 sequence is CASSPHSTGEQYV. The CDR3 DNA reads TGTGCCAGCAGCCCACACTCAACGGGGGAGCAGTACGTC.

The chain has TRBV3-1 (or the pseudogene TRBV3-2) and TRBJ1-1, with D hard to call. CDR1 and CDR2 from the germline V gene are LGHDT and YNNKEL (reference sequence). Trimming left V 1 base short and J 4 bases short, with 10 bases between. The CDR3 contains 14 residues. The CDR3 protein is CASSQGAWGTEAFF. CDR3 coding DNA: TGTGCCAGCAGCCAAGGGGCGTGGGGCACTGAAGCTTTCTTT.

The chain employs TRBV5-1 and TRBJ1-1; D call uncertain. V was shortened by 1 base and J by 6 bases, with 10 bases between the two germline ends. Germline CDR1 reads SGHRS; CDR2 reads YFSETQ. The CDR3 has 13 residues. This CDR3 is CASSLRPGPEAFF. CDR3 nucleotides: TGCGCCAGCAGCTTGCGCCCCGGCCCTGAAGCTTTCTTT.

The rearrangement links TRBV7-9 to TRBJ2-7, with D possibly TRBD2 on 6 matching bases. V was trimmed by 7 bases and J by 5 bases, leaving 21 bases between them. Germline V gives CDR1 SEHNR, CDR2 FQNEAQ (reference sequence). The CDR3 loop spans 15 amino acids. As DNA, the CDR3 is TGTGCCAGCACCTTGGGAGGTCACAAAGGGGACGAGCAGTACGTC. Its protein is CASTLGGHKGDEQYV.

This chain links TRBV28 with TRBJ1-1, with D unresolved. Between the trimmed V and J ends, which lost 1 base and 6 bases, there was a span of 12 bases. In germline, CDR1 is MDHEN, CDR2 SYDVKM. The CDR3 runs 14 residues. CDR3 region: CASSLLGGEPEAFF. The CDR3 DNA follows: TGTGCCAGCAGTTTATTGGGAGGAGAGCCTGAAGCTTTCTTT.

The gene calls are TRBV19 and TRBJ1-2, with D perhaps TRBD1 (5 bases). This CDR3 comprises 14 residues. Germline CDR1 LNHDA, CDR2 SQIVND (reference sequence). V was clipped by 5 bases and J by 2 bases, with 12 bases between them. This CDR3 reads CASSPGGVNYGYTF. The CDR3 bases are TGTGCCAGTAGTCCCGGGGGGGTGAACTATGGCTACACCTTC.

The rearrangement uses TRBV6-2 or TRBV6-3 and TRBJ1-4; 9 bases align to TRBD1. The CDR3 consists of 19 residues. V lost 2 bases and J lost 7; bases outside the gene matches: 17. CDR1 is MNHEY, CDR2 SVGEGT, per germline. The CDR3 spells CASSYPTPNPGQGREKLFF. The CDR3 region has the DNA TGTGCCAGCAGTTACCCTACCCCAAACCCGGGACAGGGACGTGAAAAACTGTTTTTT.

The chain employs TRBV5-5 and TRBJ1-2; 7 bases agree with TRBD1. J was trimmed by 2 bases and V by 0 bases; bases with no gene match: 4. Germline CDR1 is SGHKS and CDR2 is YYEKEE (reference sequence). CDR3 length equals 15 residues. CDR3 DNA sequence: TGTGCCAGCAGCTTGGGGGGACAGCCAAACTATGGCTACACCTTC. Translating it yields CASSLGGQPNYGYTF.

This clone was detected once. The chain combines TRBV5-1 with TRBJ1-4; D is perhaps TRBD1 (5 bases). Germline V gene sequence: CDR1 SGHRS, CDR2 YFSETQ. Trimming pared 3 bases from V and 2 bases from J, leaving 17 bases between. This CDR3 comprises 17 residues. The CDR3 spells CASSSGALAATNEKLFF. The DNA of the CDR3 is TGCGCCAGCAGCTCCGGGGCCTTGGCGGCGACTAATGAAAAACTGTTTTTT.